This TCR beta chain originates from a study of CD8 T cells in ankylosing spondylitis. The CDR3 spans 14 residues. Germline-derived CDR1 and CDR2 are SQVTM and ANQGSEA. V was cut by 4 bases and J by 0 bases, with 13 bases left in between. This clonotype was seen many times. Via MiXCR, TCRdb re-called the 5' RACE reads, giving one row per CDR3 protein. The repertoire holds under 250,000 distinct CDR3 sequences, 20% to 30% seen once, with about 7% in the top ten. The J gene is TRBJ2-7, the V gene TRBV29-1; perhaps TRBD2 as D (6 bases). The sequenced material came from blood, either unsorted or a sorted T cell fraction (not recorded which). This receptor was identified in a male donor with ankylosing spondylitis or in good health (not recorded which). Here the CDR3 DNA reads TGCAGCGTTGGGAGGGGCCTACCCTCCTACGAGCAGTACTTC. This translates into CSVGRGLPSYEQYF.